A selection of T cell receptor beta chains follows, all from one sample in a study of control samples from healthy donors and cancer patients. Clones were read by immunoSEQ multiplex PCR, and TCRdb kept only the in-frame ones, dropping some. This sample has some 130,000 clones, with roughly 90% found just once. Sequencing was performed on blood. These receptors originate from a young man in good health. Each CDR3 is given with its conserved first and last residue. A D gene is named only where the DNA matches it firmly. Clone size appears in some rows only: once, few, many, or a class for an expanded clone.

V	D	size	J	CDR3	DNA
TRBV7-9	NA	NA	TRBJ2-1	CASSLALLHEQFF	TGTGCCAGCAGCCTGGCCCTATTGCATGAGCAGTTCTTC
TRBV7-9	NA	NA	TRBJ1-1	CASSLANNEAFF	TGTGCCAGCAGCTTAGCGAATAACGAAGCTTTCTTT
TRBV15	TRBD1	NA	TRBJ1-2	CATSKRGHGYGYTF	TGTGCCACCAGCAAAAGGGGGCACGGCTATGGCTACACCTTC
TRBV5-1	TRBD1	NA	TRBJ2-7	CASSLDRGSSYEQYF	TGCGCCAGCAGCTTGGACAGGGGTTCCTCCTACGAGCAGTACTTC
TRBV11-2	TRBD2	once	TRBJ2-2	CASSLEASGRAGELFF	TGTGCCAGCAGCTTAGAGGCTAGCGGGAGGGCCGGGGAGCTGTTTTTT
TRBV9	NA	NA	TRBJ1-1	CASSSGAGEAFF	TGTGCCAGCAGTTCAGGGGCCGGGGAAGCTTTCTTT
TRBV9	TRBD2	NA	TRBJ2-3	CASSPQRTRNADTQYF	TGTGCCAGCAGCCCTCAACGGACTAGAAATGCAGATACGCAGTATTTT
TRBV2	NA	NA	TRBJ2-1	CASEGYNEQFF	TGTGCCAGCGAGGGTTACAATGAGCAGTTCTTC
TRBV11-3	TRBD2	NA	TRBJ2-7	CASSLGQASGGWEQYF	TGTGCCAGCAGCTTAGGGCAGGCTAGCGGGGGGTGGGAGCAGTACTTC
TRBV7-8	TRBD2	NA	TRBJ2-5	CASSLVFGRGYQETQYF	TGTGCCAGCAGCTTAGTATTTGGGAGGGGATACCAAGAGACCCAGTACTTC
TRBV2	NA	NA	TRBJ1-5	CADGTNQPQHF	TGTGCCGACGGAACCAATCAGCCCCAGCATTTT
TRBV15	NA	NA	TRBJ2-1	CATSRELKFEQFF	TGTGCCACCAGCAGAGAGTTAAAGTTTGAGCAGTTCTTC
TRBV12-3/TRBV12-4	NA	NA	TRBJ1-2	CASSPRSYGYTF	TGTGCCAGCAGTCCACGGAGCTATGGCTACACCTTC
TRBV11-2	NA	NA	TRBJ1-1	CASSLGSRNTEAFF	TGTGCCAGCAGCTTAGGGTCCAGGAACACTGAAGCTTTCTTT
TRBV5-6	TRBD2	NA	TRBJ2-1	CASRYGSGGAYDEQFF	TGTGCCAGCAGATATGGTAGCGGGGGGGCCTACGATGAGCAGTTCTTC
TRBV11-2	TRBD2	once	TRBJ2-3	CASSLVGGSLDTQYF	TGTGCCAGCAGCTTAGTCGGCGGGAGCTTAGATACGCAGTATTTT
TRBV28	NA	NA	TRBJ1-5	CASSLVQWGRGLNQPQHF	TGTGCCAGCAGTTTAGTCCAGTGGGGTAGGGGCCTCAATCAGCCCCAGCATTTT
TRBV11-3	NA	NA	TRBJ2-1	CASSLVGADEQFF	TGTGCCAGCAGTCTAGTGGGAGCGGATGAGCAGTTCTTC
TRBV2	NA	NA	TRBJ2-5	CASSELTETQYF	TGTGCCAGCAGTGAACTTACAGAGACCCAGTACTTC
TRBV19	TRBD1	few	TRBJ1-5	CASSTRTGGSQPQHF	TGTGCCAGTAGTACCCGGACAGGGGGGAGTCAGCCCCAGCATTTT
TRBV3-1/TRBV3-2	NA	NA	TRBJ1-4	CASSQISSNEKLFF	TGTGCCAGCAGCCAGATTAGCTCTAATGAAAAACTGTTTTTT
TRBV6-6	TRBD1	NA	TRBJ1-3	CASSASGGGSGNTIYF	TGTGCCAGCAGCGCCTCAGGGGGCGGGTCGGGAAACACCATATATTTT
TRBV5-1	NA	NA	TRBJ2-1	CASSSQTESSYNEQFF	TGCGCCAGCAGTTCTCAGACCGAGAGCTCCTACAATGAGCAGTTCTTC
TRBV19	NA	NA	TRBJ1-2	CASRDGWGLNYGYTF	TGTGCCAGTAGGGATGGCTGGGGGCTCAACTATGGCTACACCTTC
TRBV15	TRBD1	NA	TRBJ1-6	CATSSHRGLNSPLHF	TGTGCCACCAGCAGCCACAGGGGACTCAATTCACCCCTCCACTTT
TRBV24-1	TRBD1	NA	TRBJ2-1	CATSLTGSSYNEQFF	TGTGCCACCAGCCTGACAGGGAGCTCCTACAATGAGCAGTTCTTC
TRBV7-3	TRBD1	NA	TRBJ2-5	CASSRSRDRGTETQYF	TGTGCCAGCAGCCGGAGCCGGGACAGGGGGACAGAGACCCAGTACTTC
TRBV5-4	NA	NA	TRBJ2-7	CASSTGAYPYEQYF	TGTGCCAGCAGCACCGGAGCTTATCCCTACGAGCAGTACTTC